This entry lists 10 T cell receptor beta chains sequenced from one sample in a study of T cell responses to AZD1222 COVID-19 vaccine. Sequencing used immunoSEQ multiplex PCR; TCRdb keeps in-frame clones, though not all of them. The repertoire includes 60,000 to 90,000 clones, 60% to 85% of them detected once, and 25% to 30% sits in the top ten. The specimen comprised peripheral blood, sampled 28 days after the second dose of the MenACWY control vaccine. These receptor sequences come from an adult who received the MenACWY meningococcal vaccine as a control.

The genes are TRBV19 and TRBJ1-5, with D uncertain. Germline V gene data show CDR1 as LNHDA and CDR2 as SQIVND (reference sequence). The CDR3 has 12 residues. Here the CDR3 DNA reads TGTCAGAAACGGGAGGGCAATCAGCCCCAGCATTTT. The encoded protein is CQKREGNQPQHF.

This rearrangement joins TRBV7-9 to TRBJ2-3; 8 positions match TRBD1. From germline, CDR1 is SEHNR and CDR2 FQNEAQ (reference sequence). The CDR3 has 15 amino acids. Trimming took 10 bases from V and 1 from J; bases not matched to a gene: 10. CDR3 bases: TGTGCCACCGTTCGACCGGACAGGGGCACAGATACGCAGTATTTT. Its translation: CATVRPDRGTDTQYF.

The DNA for the CDR3 is TGCAGCGTTCCGGCAGAGGGGATCTACGAGCAGTACTTC. Its protein is CSVPAEGIYEQYF. The chain has TRBV29-1 and TRBJ2-7, with D perhaps matching TRBD1 or TRBD2 (5 bases each). The germline gives CDR1 SQVTM, CDR2 ANQGSEA. The CDR3 runs to 13 residues. Trimming cost V 5 bases and J 3 bases, with 14 bases left between them.

This sequence joins TRBV9 and TRBJ2-3, with D uncertain. With 3 bases removed from V and 5 bases from J, the gap between germline ends came to 10 bases. The CDR3 totals 13 residues. CDR1 and CDR2 (germline): SGDLS, YYNGEE. The CDR3 bases are TGTGCCAGCAGCGCAGACCCCAAAGATACGCAGTATTTT. This sequence encodes CASSADPKDTQYF.

This clone was counted a few times. The gene calls are TRBV29-1 and TRBJ1-1; TRBD1 matches at 11 bases. Losses at the gene ends were 7 bases for V and 7 bases for J; bases not matched to a gene: 8. The CDR3 has 13 amino acids. CDR1 and CDR2 from the germline V gene are SQVTM and ANQGSEA. The CDR3 DNA reads TGCAGCGCCGGACAGGGGGCGGTTAGTGAAGCTTTCTTT. Residues: CSAGQGAVSEAFF.

The rearrangement links TRBV10-1 to TRBJ2-7; perhaps TRBD2 as D (6 bases). V shed 3 bases and J shed 2 bases, with 14 bases lying between them. Per germline, CDR1 WNHNN and CDR2 SYGVQD (reference sequence). This CDR3 has 15 amino acids. This CDR3 reads CASSEFTGEAYEQYF. The CDR3 DNA reads TGCGCCAGCAGTGAATTTACGGGGGAAGCCTACGAGCAGTACTTC.

The chain has TRBV6-5 and TRBJ2-1, with TRBD2 matching 14 bases. The junction had 5 bases not matched to a gene; V was cut back by 6 bases and J by 10 bases. Germline V gene sequence: CDR1 MNHEY, CDR2 SVGAGI. The CDR3 runs to 14 residues. CDR3 nucleotides: TGTGCCAGCAGGACTAGCGGGAGGGGGTACGAGCAGTTCTTC. Protein product: CASRTSGRGYEQFF.

The genes are TRBV29-1 and TRBJ2-7; 8 nucleotides align to TRBD1. CDR3 size: 13 residues. Germline CDR1 and CDR2: SQVTM and ANQGSEA. With 0 bases clipped from V and 2 bases from J, the junction kept 0 bases outside the gene matches. CDR3 loop: CSVEEQGAYEQYF. In DNA, the CDR3 is TGCAGCGTTGAAGAACAGGGGGCCTACGAGCAGTACTTC.

This clone was observed a handful of times. The V call is TRBV5-4, the J call TRBJ2-2; D gene ambiguous. V shed 4 bases and J shed 1 base, with 14 bases lying between them. Per germline, CDR1 SGHNT and CDR2 YYREEE (reference sequence). This CDR3 region has 16 residues. CDR3 nucleotide sequence: TGTGCCAGCAGCCCCGAACTCCACGGGAACACCGGGGAGCTGTTTTTT. Amino acids: CASSPELHGNTGELFF.

J is TRBJ1-2 and V is TRBV5-1; D unresolved. V was clipped by 0 bases and J by 0 bases, with 3 bases between them. CDR1 is SGHRS, CDR2 YFSETQ, per germline. The CDR3 covers 13 residues. CDR3 sequence: CASSLGANYGYTF. CDR3 in DNA: TGCGCCAGCAGCTTGGGGGCTAACTATGGCTACACCTTC.